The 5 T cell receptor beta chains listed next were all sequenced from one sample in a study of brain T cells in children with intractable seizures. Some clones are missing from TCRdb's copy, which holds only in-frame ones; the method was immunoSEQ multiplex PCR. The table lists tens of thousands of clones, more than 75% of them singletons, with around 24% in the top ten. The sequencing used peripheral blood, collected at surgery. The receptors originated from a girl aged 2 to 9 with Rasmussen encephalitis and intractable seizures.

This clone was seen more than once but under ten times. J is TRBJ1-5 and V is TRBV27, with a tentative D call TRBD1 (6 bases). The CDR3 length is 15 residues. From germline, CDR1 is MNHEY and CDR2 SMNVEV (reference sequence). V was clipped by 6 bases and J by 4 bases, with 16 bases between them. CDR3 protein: CASSPRGGWNQPQHF. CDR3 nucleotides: TGTGCCAGCAGCCCCCGAGGGGGATGGAATCAGCCCCAGCATTTT.

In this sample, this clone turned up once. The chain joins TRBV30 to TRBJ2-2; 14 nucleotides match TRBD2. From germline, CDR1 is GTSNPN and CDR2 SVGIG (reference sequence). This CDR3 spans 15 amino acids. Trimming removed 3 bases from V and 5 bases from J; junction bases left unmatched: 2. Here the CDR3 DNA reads TGTGCCTGGAGGACTAGCGGGAGGGGAACCGGGGAGCTGTTTTTT. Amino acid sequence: CAWRTSGRGTGELFF.

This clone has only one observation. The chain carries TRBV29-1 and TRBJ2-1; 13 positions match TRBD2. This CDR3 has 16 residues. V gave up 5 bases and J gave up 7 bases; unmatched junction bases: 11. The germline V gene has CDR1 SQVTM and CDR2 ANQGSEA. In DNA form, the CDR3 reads TGCAGCGTTCCCGGACTAGCGGGGGCCTTAGGGAATGAGCAGTTCTTC. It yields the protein CSVPGLAGALGNEQFF.

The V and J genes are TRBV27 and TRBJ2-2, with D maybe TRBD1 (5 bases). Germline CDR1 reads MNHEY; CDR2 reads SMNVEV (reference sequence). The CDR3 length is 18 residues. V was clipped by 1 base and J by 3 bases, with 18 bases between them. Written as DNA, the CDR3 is TGTGCCAGCAGTTTATTTTCAGGTGGCAGGGCCGACACCGGGGAGCTGTTTTTT. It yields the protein CASSLFSGGRADTGELFF.

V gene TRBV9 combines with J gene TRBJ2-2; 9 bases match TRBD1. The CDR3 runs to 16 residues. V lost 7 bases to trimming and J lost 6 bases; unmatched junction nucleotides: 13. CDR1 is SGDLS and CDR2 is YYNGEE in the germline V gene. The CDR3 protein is CASAGQGILKAGELFF. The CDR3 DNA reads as TGTGCCAGCGCCGGACAGGGGATCCTAAAGGCCGGGGAGCTGTTTTTT.